The T cell receptor (beta chain) described here comes from a study of early T cells in non-severe SARS-CoV-2 infection. Germline CDR1 GTSNPN, CDR2 SVGIG (reference sequence). This CDR3 is 16 amino acids long. With V trimmed by 0 bases and J by 6 bases, 9 bases remained unmatched. This clonotype was counted a few times. Individually, cDNA molecules had unique molecular identifiers attached to them. TCRdb processed the 5' RACE reads anew with MiXCR; each CDR3 protein has one entry. The sample holds roughly 34,000 distinct CDR3 sequences, 5.5% to 8% seen once. The specimen comprised whole blood, sampled at baseline. The clonotype comes from an adult who was a healthcare worker with PCR-confirmed SARS-CoV-2 infection or an uninfected control (not recorded which). This chain links TRBV30 with TRBJ2-3; 10 nucleotides match TRBD2. The CDR3 DNA reads as TGTGCCTGGAGTGTCGCGGCTAGCGGGAGATCGGATACGCAGTATTTT. Translated, it gives CAWSVAASGRSDTQYF. Looking up the rest from reference TRBV30 and TRBJ2-3 gives the full variable domain: SQTIHQWPATLVQPVGSPLSLECTVEGTSNPNLYWYRQAAGRGLQLLFYSVGIGQISSEVPQNLSASRPQDRQFILSSKKLLLSDSGFYLCAWSVAASGRSDTQYFGPGTRLTVL.